The 18 T cell receptor beta chains below come from one sample, sequenced in a study of T cell clonality in common variable immunodeficiency. Findings of the study overall: Reportedly, TCR beta sequences from common variable immunodeficiency showed fewer deletions and N-nucleotide insertions.

What these receptors recognize is not known. Libraries were prepared by immunoSEQ multiplex PCR; TCRdb keeps only in-frame clonotypes and omits some of them. Altogether 20,000 to 30,000 clones were found in the sample, and no singletons occur. Sequencing used peripheral blood mononuclear cells. The receptor set was obtained from a human donor with common variable immunodeficiency.

With regard to this clone: The read comes to an end 3 residues before the CDR3 does, leaving the germline J gene to fill in the end. The chain is built from TRBV19 and TRBJ1-3; no firm D call. V was clipped by 5 bases and J by 4 bases, with 3 bases between them. CDR1 is LNHDA, CDR2 SQIVND, per germline (reference sequence). There are 11 residues in the CDR3. The sequenced CDR3 bases are TGTGCCAGTAGTTCAGGAAACACC. Its translation is CASSSGNT. The whole CDR3 protein reads CASSSGNTIYF.

This clone was counted only a few times. The read falls 3 residues short of the CDR3 end, and the missing part is taken from the germline J gene. The J gene is TRBJ1-2, the V gene TRBV5-1; TRBD1 is a possible D gene (5 bases). V lost 0 bases, J lost 5 bases, and 11 bases lay in between. This CDR3 contains 14 residues. Germline lookup yields CDR1 SGHRS and CDR2 YFSETQ. The CDR3 bases that were read are TGCGCCAGCAGCTTGGCGGCAGGGACTTATGGC. This sequence encodes CASSLAAGTYG. The whole CDR3 is CASSLAAGTYGYTF.

The sequenced CDR3 bases are TGTGCCAGCTCTCGACAGGGGGCCAGGACTGAA. Amino acid sequence: CASSRQGARTE. The whole CDR3 region reads CASSRQGARTEAFF. The gene calls are TRBV18 and TRBJ1-1, with TRBD1 matching over 10 bases. The CDR3 is cut off 3 residues early in the read; its end comes from the germline J gene. CDR1 is KGHSH and CDR2 is LQKENI in the germline V gene. With 6 bases clipped from V and 5 bases from J, the junction kept 6 bases outside the gene matches. There are 14 residues in the CDR3.

On this clone: The read stops 3 residues short of the end of the CDR3; the missing end is completed from the germline J gene. The chain couples TRBV20-1 to TRBJ2-7; D possibly uses TRBD1 or TRBD2 (5 bases each). This CDR3 spans 15 amino acids. Deletions cut 6 bases from V and 1 base from J, with 19 bases between. Germline-derived CDR1 and CDR2 are DFQATT and SNEGSKA (reference sequence). The CDR3 protein is CSAIEGRSASYEQYF. CDR3 DNA, as far as it was read: TGCAGTGCCATAGAGGGGCGGTCAGCATCCTACGAG.

For this clone: The DNA ends 3 residues before the CDR3 does, and the rest of the CDR3 is filled in from the germline J gene. The chain is built from TRBV30 and TRBJ1-6; TRBD1 matches 7 bases. V lost 5 bases and J lost 7; bases outside the gene matches: 14. Germline CDR1 is GTSNPN and CDR2 is SVGIG (reference sequence). The CDR3 runs to 16 residues. The CDR3 here is CAWGSPTGYGNSPLHF. The DNA read from the CDR3 is TGTGCCTGGGGTTCCCCGACAGGGTATGGCAATTCACCC.

This clone was seen a few times. CDR3 bases read: TGTGCCTACGACGTGGGTGGGGGGGGCGGCCAGCCC. This translates into CAYDVGGGGGQP. The full CDR3 protein reads CAYDVGGGGGQPQHF. V is TRBV30 and J is TRBJ1-5; weak D call: TRBD1 (6 bases). Read coverage stops 3 residues before the CDR3 terminus; the germline J gene supplies the remainder. This CDR3 contains 15 residues. The germline gives CDR1 GTSNPN, CDR2 SVGIG (reference sequence). The V end lost 7 bases, the J end lost 7 bases, and 23 bases lay between the germline ends.

On this clone: The DNA ends 3 residues before the CDR3 does, and the rest of the CDR3 is filled in from the germline J gene. The rearrangement uses TRBV5-1 and TRBJ1-2; TRBD1 is a possible D gene (5 bases). Germline V gene lookup returns CDR1 SGHRS and CDR2 YFSETQ. CDR3 size: 15 residues. V lost 1 base and J lost 1, with 11 bases in between. This chain's CDR3 is CASSLSTASNYGYTF. The covered CDR3 bases are TGCGCCAGCAGCTTGTCGACAGCGAGTAACTATGGC.

This clone was picked up a small number of times. The read terminates 3 residues ahead of where the CDR3 ends, so the germline J gene completes it. The chain uses TRBV30 and TRBJ2-3; TRBD2 matches 13 bases. Germline lookup yields CDR1 GTSNPN and CDR2 SVGIG (reference sequence). The trim removed 2 bases at V and 2 bases at J, leaving 4 bases unmatched. This CDR3 spans 16 amino acids. The part of the CDR3 DNA that was read is TGTGCCTGGAGTCTGGGACTAGCGGGACACACAGATACG. The encoded protein is CAWSLGLAGHTDT. The complete CDR3 reads CAWSLGLAGHTDTQYF.

This clone came up many times. Read data end 3 residues before the CDR3 end; the end is taken from the germline J gene. This sequence joins TRBV5-1 and TRBJ1-1; TRBD1 aligns across 8 bases. With V trimmed by 0 bases and J by 1 base, 2 bases remained unmatched. The CDR3 sequence is 15 residues long. Germline values: CDR1 SGHRS, CDR2 YFSETQ. CDR3 DNA (partial): TGCGCCAGCAGCTTGGATCAGGGGGCGAACACTGAA. Translated: CASSLDQGANTE. The CDR3, in full, reads CASSLDQGANTEAFF.

Notes on this clone: The read gets to within 3 residues of the CDR3 end, and the germline J gene fills in the rest. The chain employs TRBV7-9 and TRBJ2-1; TRBD2 matches 13 bases. CDR1 is SEHNR and CDR2 is FQNEAQ in the germline V gene (reference sequence). The V gene end was trimmed by 8 bases and the J gene end by 6 bases; junction bases not matched to a gene: 1. This CDR3 region has 13 residues. This chain's CDR3 is CASGLAGANEQFF. CDR3 bases read: TGTGCCAGCGGACTAGCGGGGGCCAATGAG. The complete variable domain, with remaining parts taken from reference TRBV7-9 and TRBJ2-1, reads DTGVSQNPRHKITKRGQNVTFRCDPISEHNRLYWYRQTLGQGPEFLTYFQNEAQLEKSRLLSDRFSAERPKGSFSTLEIQRTEQGDSAMYLCASGLAGANEQFFGPGTRLTVL.

This clone showed up just a few times. The CDR3 DNA, read in part, is TGTGCCAGTAGTATGGGCCTCAGGAACACC. Residues: CASSMGLRNT. The complete CDR3 sequence is CASSMGLRNTIYF. This chain connects TRBV19 to TRBJ1-3; no reliable D call. The read ends 3 residues shy of where the CDR3 ends; the end is completed using the germline J gene. The V gene's germline CDR1 is LNHDA and CDR2 SQIVND (reference sequence). Trimming removed 3 bases from V and 7 bases from J, with 10 bases in between. This CDR3 has 13 residues. Combining the CDR3 with reference TRBV19 and TRBJ1-3 gives the whole variable domain DGGITQSPKYLFRKEGQNVTLSCEQNLNHDAMYWYRQDPGQGLRLIYYSQIVNDFQKGDIAEGYSVSREKKESFPLTVTSAQKNPTAFYLCASSMGLRNTIYFGEGSWLTVV.

This clone was seen a handful of times. The CDR3 goes on 3 residues after the read ends, and that part is filled in from the germline J gene. V is TRBV18 and J is TRBJ2-7, with TRBD2 identical over 12 bases. With 3 bases clipped from V and 0 bases from J, the junction kept 6 bases outside the gene matches. Looked up from germline, CDR1 is KGHSH and CDR2 is LQKENI. The CDR3 runs to 17 residues. The CDR3 bases that were read are TGTGCCAGCTCACCGCTAGCGGGAGGGCCTCTCTCCTACGAG. This encodes CASSPLAGGPLSYE. In full, the CDR3 reads CASSPLAGGPLSYEQYF. Combining the CDR3 with reference TRBV18 and TRBJ2-7 gives the whole variable domain NAGVMQNPRHLVRRRGQEARLRCSPMKGHSHVYWYRQLPEEGLKFMVYLQKENIIDESGMPKERFSAEFPKEGPSILRIQQVVRGDSAAYFCASSPLAGGPLSYEQYFGPGTRLTVT.

Points on this clone: The read ends 3 residues before the CDR3 terminus; that terminus is restored from the germline J gene. The chain has TRBV6-1 and TRBJ1-5; D unclear. The germline gives CDR1 MNHNS, CDR2 SASEGT. The V and J ends lost 2 bases and 7 bases respectively, with 9 bases between them. The CDR3 has 13 amino acids. The CDR3 here is CASSEILAQPQHF. CDR3 bases read: TGTGCCAGCAGTGAAATTCTCGCGCAGCCC.

Points on this clone: The read ends 3 residues shy of where the CDR3 ends; the end is completed using the germline J gene. The chain couples TRBV18 to TRBJ2-7; 9 bases match TRBD1. The CDR3 consists of 14 residues. In germline, CDR1 is KGHSH, CDR2 LQKENI. J lost 6 bases, V lost 3 bases, and 6 bases had no gene match. CDR3 amino acids: CASSPSGQGFEQYF. Partial CDR3 DNA: TGTGCCAGCTCACCTTCGGGACAGGGTTTCGAG.

This clone occurred a few times. The read ends 3 residues shy of where the CDR3 ends; the end is completed using the germline J gene. The rearrangement links TRBV5-6 to TRBJ2-5; TRBD2 aligns across 8 bases. J was trimmed by 4 bases and V by 1 base; bases with no gene match: 3. The CDR3 extends over 14 amino acids. Germline CDR1 SGHDT, CDR2 YYEEEE. The CDR3: CASSLSGGGETQYF. The sequenced CDR3 bases are TGTGCCAGCAGCTTGTCGGGGGGGGGAGAGACC.

Of note for this clone: The junction departs from germline at one end; a sequencing error may be responsible. The DNA ends 3 residues before the CDR3 does, and the rest of the CDR3 is filled in from the germline J gene. The chain uses TRBV7-7 and TRBJ2-2; D ambiguous. CDR1 SSHAT and CDR2 FNYEAQ come from the germline V gene (reference sequence). The CDR3 sequence is 15 residues long. CDR3 sequence: CASSSLQFDTGELFF. CDR3 DNA, as far as it was read: TGTGCTAGCAGCTCTTTACAGTTTGACACCGGGGAG.

This clone occurred a few times. Read data end 3 residues before the CDR3 end; the end is taken from the germline J gene. The chain carries TRBV7-8 and TRBJ1-1; a weak D match, TRBD1 (5 bases). CDR1 is SGHVS and CDR2 is FQNEAQ in the germline V gene. The CDR3 extends over 14 amino acids. V was cut by 1 base and J by 3 bases, with 9 bases left in between. The CDR3 region is CASSLGQGHTEAFF. The sequenced part of the CDR3 DNA is TGTGCCAGCAGCTTAGGCCAGGGTCACACTGAA.

The DNA read from the CDR3 is TGTGCCAGCTCACCATCGAAAGGGGCCGGCGGTGAG. This codes for CASSPSKGAGGE. From start to end, the CDR3 is CASSPSKGAGGEQFF. The chain is built from TRBV18 and TRBJ2-1; a possible D gene is TRBD1 (5 bases). Sequencing ends 3 residues short of the CDR3 end; the germline J gene provides the rest. The V end was cut by 2 bases, the J end by 9 bases, with 17 bases between. The V gene's germline CDR1 is KGHSH and CDR2 LQKENI. This CDR3 region has 15 residues. The whole variable domain, remainder taken from reference TRBV18 and TRBJ2-1, is NAGVMQNPRHLVRRRGQEARLRCSPMKGHSHVYWYRQLPEEGLKFMVYLQKENIIDESGMPKERFSAEFPKEGPSILRIQQVVRGDSAAYFCASSPSKGAGGEQFFGPGTRLTVL.